The present T cell receptor beta chain was sequenced within a study of T cells in Graves' hyperthyroidism and ophthalmopathy. The study's findings and limits: Blood also contained most expanded thyroid clonotypes above 0.001.

Amplification targeted TCR beta CDR3 regions from RNA transcripts. Researchers ran a first-round RT-PCR on the TCR CDR3 using the HTBI primer set. TCRdb re-derived calls from the multiplex PCR reads in MiXCR, one entry per CDR3 protein. Of a few hundred thousand distinct CDR3 sequences listed, about 43% were seen once; the top ten hold about 8.3%. Patients were aged 18 to 65, had disease duration under 2 months, and had newly diagnosed hyperthyroidism. Those patients with uncontrolled infection, other autoimmune disease, pregnancy or lactation were excluded. This clonotype was found many times. Its antigen is not identified. CDR1 and CDR2 (germline): MGHRA, YSYEKL. This CDR3 comprises 15 residues. V shed 1 base, J shed 2 bases, and the junction held 2 bases outside the gene matches.

The chain has TRBV4-1 and TRBJ1-5, with 7 positions matching TRBD1. This TCR was sampled from a woman aged 18 to 35 with Graves' hyperthyroidism. Material for sequencing was peripheral blood or thyroid tissue (not recorded which). DNA of the CDR3: TGCGCCAGCAGCCAAGCCGACAGGGGCAATCAGCCCCAGCATTTT. Protein: CASSQADRGNQPQHF.